One sample yielded the 5 T cell receptor beta chains listed below, sequenced in a study of memory CD4+ T cells and cytomegalovirus serostatus. Single viable CD3+CD4+CD8-CD45RO+ cells were sorted as the memory CD4+ T cells. Sequencing was performed with immunoSEQ multiplex PCR; in TCRdb, only in-frame clones are kept and a portion is missing. The repertoire holds 54,000 or so clones, with about 81% as singletons. The material sequenced was memory CD4+ T cells from blood. The receptors here all came from an adult in good health and CMV-seronegative.

This clone was detected only once. This rearrangement joins TRBV9 to TRBJ2-3; no firm D call. CDR1 and CDR2 from the germline V gene are SGDLS and YYNGEE. With 0 bases removed from V and 6 bases from J, the gap between germline ends came to 5 bases. CDR3 length equals 12 residues. The CDR3, as DNA: TGTGCCAGCAGCGTAGTTGGTGATACGCAGTATTTT. Its translation is CASSVVGDTQYF.

The chain joins TRBV27 to TRBJ1-4, with D possibly matching TRBD1 (5 bases). Germline lookup yields CDR1 MNHEY and CDR2 SMNVEV (reference sequence). This CDR3 is 16 amino acids long. V dropped 6 bases and J dropped 2 bases, with 16 bases sitting between them. The chain's CDR3 is CASRDGAGRTNEKLFF. CDR3 nucleotides: TGTGCCAGCAGAGACGGCGCAGGGCGGACTAATGAAAAACTGTTTTTT.

This rearrangement joins TRBV19 to TRBJ2-3; 9 nucleotides line up with TRBD2. V lost 4 bases, J lost 6 bases, and 5 bases stayed unmatched. This CDR3 has 14 residues. CDR1 and CDR2 from the germline V gene are LNHDA and SQIVND (reference sequence). The CDR3 here is CASSTGLAMDTQYF. CDR3 DNA sequence: TGTGCCAGTAGTACTGGACTAGCGATGGATACGCAGTATTTT.

V gene TRBV6-1 combines with J gene TRBJ1-2; 11 nucleotides match TRBD1. The CDR3 covers 13 residues. Losses at the gene ends were 9 bases for V and 3 bases for J; bases not matched to a gene: 3. Germline loops: CDR1 MNHNS, CDR2 SASEGT. The CDR3 DNA reads TGTGCCAGTAGGACAGGGGGCTACTATGGCTACACCTTC. Amino acids: CASRTGGYYGYTF.

The chain is built from TRBV7-8 and TRBJ1-1; D remains unclear. The CDR3 runs 12 residues. Germline V lookup: CDR1 SGHVS, CDR2 FQNEAQ. Trimming took 3 bases from V and 3 from J, leaving 5 bases between them. The CDR3 DNA reads TGTGCCAGCAGCTTCGGATACACTGAAGCTTTCTTT. Amino acids: CASSFGYTEAFF.